The present T cell receptor beta chain was sequenced within a study of blood T cell repertoires in COVID-19. Followed longitudinally, the Seattle patients had been enrolled during active infection. Assay: immunoSEQ multiplex PCR; the TCRdb copy retains only in-frame clones and omits some. The table lists approximately 260,000 clones, over 75% of them singletons. CDR1 and CDR2 from the germline V gene are LNHDA and SQIVND (reference sequence). V lost 4 bases and J lost 0, with 6 bases in between. The CDR3 is made up of 13 amino acids. The source of this sequence is a woman aged 65 to 85 with COVID-19, enrolled during active disease. Sequenced input: peripheral blood. The V call is TRBV19, the J call TRBJ1-1; D ambiguous. CDR3 sequence reads: CASSNEVNTEAFF. The DNA for the CDR3 is TGTGCCAGTAGTAATGAGGTGAACACTGAAGCTTTCTTT.